This entry lists 14 T cell receptor beta chains sequenced from one sample in a study of T cell repertoires in cytomegalovirus infection. TCRdb ran MiXCR on the reads and lists one entry per CDR3 protein. The profile covers about 450,000 distinct CDR3 sequences, with approximately 33% appearing a single time and about an eighth taken by the ten largest. The sequenced sample consisted of PBMCs. All receptors come from a human donor in good health (CMV status not recorded). Some clones in this sample may be carry-over from other donors' samples.

This clonotype occurred a few times. The V gene is TRBV15, the J gene TRBJ1-2, with a weak D call TRBD1 (6 bases). The CDR3 length is 16 residues. Deletions cut 3 bases from V and 3 bases from J, with 17 bases between. Germline assignment: CDR1 LNHNV and CDR2 YYDKDF (reference sequence). In DNA form, the CDR3 reads TGTGCCACCAGCAGGAAACAGGGATTTTTAGACTATGGCTACACCTTC. It specifies CATSRKQGFLDYGYTF.

There are a few counts of this clonotype. The J gene is TRBJ2-1, the V gene TRBV7-9, with a possible D match to TRBD1 (6 bases). This CDR3 has 13 amino acids. Trimming removed 2 bases at V and 7 bases at J, with 9 bases between. Per the germline V gene, CDR1 is SEHNR and CDR2 is FQNEAQ (reference sequence). CDR3 sequence reads: CASSLTGPNEQFF. CDR3 coding DNA: TGTGCCAGCAGCTTAACAGGGCCAAATGAGCAGTTCTTC.

This clonotype was detected a few times. The chain combines TRBV11-2 with TRBJ1-1, with D perhaps matching TRBD1 (6 bases). The CDR3 loop spans 16 amino acids. V was cut by 2 bases and J by 2 bases, with 15 bases left in between. Germline V gene data show CDR1 as SGHAT and CDR2 as FQNNGV. In DNA form, the CDR3 reads TGTGCCAGCAGCTTAAAGGTGGGGGCGACCAACACTGAAGCTTTCTTT. It encodes CASSLKVGATNTEAFF.

The chain couples TRBV6-5 to TRBJ2-5; D possibly corresponds to TRBD1 (5 bases). The CDR3 totals 14 residues. Looked up from germline, CDR1 is MNHEY and CDR2 is SVGAGI. V gave up 2 bases and J gave up 1 base, with 8 bases separating them. Here the CDR3 reads CASSYDDSQETQYF. CDR3 nucleotide sequence: TGTGCCAGCAGTTACGATGACAGCCAAGAGACCCAGTACTTC.

Worth noting for this clonotype: The junction shows a germline mismatch at one end, possibly a read error. V gene TRBV6-2 or TRBV6-3 combines with J gene TRBJ1-6; a possible D gene is TRBD1 (5 bases). The CDR3 spans 13 residues. The germline gives CDR1 MNHEY, CDR2 SVGEGT. CDR3 residues: CASSYRGSSHLHF. CDR3 DNA sequence: TGTGCCAGCAGTTACCGGGGGAGTTCACACCTCCACTTT.

This clonotype was seen a handful of times. V is TRBV9 and J is TRBJ2-6; the D gene could be TRBD1 or TRBD2 (6 bases each). Trimming stripped 3 bases from V and 0 bases from J, with 22 bases between. Germline V CDR1 and CDR2: SGDLS, YYNGEE. The CDR3 length is 20 residues. The CDR3 nucleotides are TGTGCCAGCAGCGACACCAGGGGTAGGGGGGCGTACTCTGGGGCCAACGTCCTGACTTTC. Encoded protein: CASSDTRGRGAYSGANVLTF.

This clonotype was found a few times. The chain carries TRBV5-6 and TRBJ2-2, with D maybe TRBD1 (6 bases). CDR3 length equals 16 residues. Looked up from germline, CDR1 is SGHDT and CDR2 is YYEEEE. Deletions cut 0 bases from V and 0 bases from J, with 9 bases between. The CDR3 spells CASSLGTASNTGELFF. The CDR3 region has the DNA TGTGCCAGCAGCTTGGGGACAGCTTCGAACACCGGGGAGCTGTTTTTT.

The chain uses TRBV7-9 and TRBJ2-1; D is ambiguous. CDR1 and CDR2 (germline): SEHNR, FQNEAQ (reference sequence). V lost 4 bases and J lost 8, with 18 bases in between. This CDR3 comprises 15 residues. The CDR3 spells CASSSFGLPLDEQFF. CDR3 sequence (DNA): TGTGCCAGCAGCTCTTTCGGTCTCCCTTTGGATGAGCAGTTCTTC.

This clonotype showed up many times. This sequence joins TRBV12-3 or TRBV12-4 and TRBJ2-2; the match to TRBD2 covers 12 bases. J lost 5 bases, V lost 4 bases, and 5 bases had no gene match. This CDR3 spans 16 amino acids. The CDR3 spells CASSYTSGGRTGELFF. The DNA of the CDR3 is TGTGCCAGCAGTTATACTAGCGGGGGGCGGACCGGGGAGCTGTTTTTT.

This clonotype showed up just a few times. The chain uses TRBV11-2 and TRBJ2-7, with 12 bases fitting TRBD1. V dropped 5 bases and J dropped 2; count of bases not matched to a gene: 13. CDR1 is SGHAT, CDR2 FQNNGV, per germline. The CDR3 contains 18 residues. This CDR3 reads CASSPQGRDRGPPYEQYF. Here the CDR3 DNA reads TGTGCCAGCAGCCCCCAGGGCCGGGACAGGGGGCCCCCCTACGAGCAGTACTTC. Together with reference TRBV11-2 and TRBJ2-7, the CDR3 gives the full variable domain: EAGVAQSPRYKIIEKRQSVAFWCNPISGHATLYWYQQILGQGPKLLIQFQNNGVVDDSQLPKDRFSAERLKGVDSTLKIQPAKLEDSAVYLCASSPQGRDRGPPYEQYFGPGTRLTVT.

The chain combines TRBV9 with TRBJ1-6; weak D call: TRBD1 (5 bases). The germline CDR1 and CDR2 sequences are SGDLS and YYNGEE. V was trimmed by 0 bases and J by 7 bases, leaving 17 bases between them. The CDR3 sequence is 17 residues long. CDR3 sequence reads: CASSVATVGAGNSPLHF. CDR3 sequence (DNA): TGTGCCAGCAGCGTAGCTACGGTAGGGGCCGGGAATTCACCCCTCCACTTT. Full variable domain (remainder filled in from reference TRBV9 and TRBJ1-6): DSGVTQTPKHLITATGQRVTLRCSPRSGDLSVYWYQQSLDQGLQFLIQYYNGEERAKGNILERFSAQQFPDLHSELNLSSLELGDSALYFCASSVATVGAGNSPLHFGNGTRLTVT.

Only a few counts were recorded for this clonotype. This sequence joins TRBV6-2 or TRBV6-3 and TRBJ1-1, with D hard to call. Trimming removed 2 bases from V and 3 bases from J, with 7 bases in between. The CDR3 contains 13 residues. Germline assignment: CDR1 MNHEY and CDR2 SVGEGT. The CDR3 nucleotides read TGTGCCAGCAGTTACCAGAGGTACACTGAAGCTTTCTTT. It is translated as CASSYQRYTEAFF.

The chain couples TRBV19 to TRBJ2-1; 8 nucleotides line up with TRBD2. CDR3 size: 13 residues. J lost 3 bases, V lost 8 bases, and 3 bases had no gene match. CDR1 is LNHDA and CDR2 is SQIVND in the germline V gene (reference sequence). CDR3 protein: CASRAGVYNEQFF. The CDR3 DNA reads as TGTGCCAGTCGAGCGGGGGTCTACAATGAGCAGTTCTTC.

This clonotype was observed a few times. The CDR3 protein is CASIPRADMSSYNEQFF. The DNA for the CDR3 is TGTGCCAGCATACCGCGAGCAGACATGAGCTCCTACAATGAGCAGTTCTTC. The chain couples TRBV28 to TRBJ2-1; unclear D gene. Trimming stripped 7 bases from V and 0 bases from J, with 19 bases between. Germline loops: CDR1 MDHEN, CDR2 SYDVKM. The CDR3 consists of 17 residues.